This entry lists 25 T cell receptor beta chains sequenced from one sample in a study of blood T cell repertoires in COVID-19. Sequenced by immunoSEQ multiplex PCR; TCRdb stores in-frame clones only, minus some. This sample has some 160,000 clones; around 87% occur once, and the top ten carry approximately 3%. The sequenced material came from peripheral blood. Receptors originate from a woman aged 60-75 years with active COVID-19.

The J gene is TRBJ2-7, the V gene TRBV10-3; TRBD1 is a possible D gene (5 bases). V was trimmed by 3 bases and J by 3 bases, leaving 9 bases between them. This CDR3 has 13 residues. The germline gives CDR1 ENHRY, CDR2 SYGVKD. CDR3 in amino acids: CAISEGALYEQYF. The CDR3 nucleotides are TGTGCCATCAGTGAAGGGGCGCTCTACGAGCAGTACTTC.

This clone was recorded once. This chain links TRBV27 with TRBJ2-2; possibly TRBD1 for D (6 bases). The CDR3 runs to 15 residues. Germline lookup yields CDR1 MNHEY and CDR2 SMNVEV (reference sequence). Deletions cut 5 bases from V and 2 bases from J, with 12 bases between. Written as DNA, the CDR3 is TGTGCCAGCAGTAACACCAGGGGAAACACCGGGGAGCTGTTTTTT. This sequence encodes CASSNTRGNTGELFF.

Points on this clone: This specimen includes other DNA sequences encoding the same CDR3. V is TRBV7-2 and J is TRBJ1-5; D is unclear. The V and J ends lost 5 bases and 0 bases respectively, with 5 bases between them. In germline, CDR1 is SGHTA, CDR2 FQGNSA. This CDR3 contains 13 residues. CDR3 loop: CASSPYSNQPQHF. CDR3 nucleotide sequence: TGTGCCAGCAGCCCTTATAGCAATCAGCCCCAGCATTTT.

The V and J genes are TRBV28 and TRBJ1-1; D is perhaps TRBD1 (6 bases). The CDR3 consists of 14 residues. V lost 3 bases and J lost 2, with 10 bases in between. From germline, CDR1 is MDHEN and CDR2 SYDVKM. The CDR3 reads CASSLTGSNTEAFF. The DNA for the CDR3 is TGTGCCAGCAGTTTGACAGGATCCAACACTGAAGCTTTCTTT.

CDR3 residues: CAWRLAGHSYEQYF. The DNA of the CDR3 is TGTGCCTGGAGGCTGGCAGGGCACTCCTACGAGCAGTACTTC. This chain joins TRBV30 and TRBJ2-7, with D perhaps matching TRBD1 (5 bases). The CDR3 runs to 14 residues. Trimming took off 3 bases at V and 0 bases at J, with 12 bases between the two ends. Germline loops: CDR1 GTSNPN, CDR2 SVGIG (reference sequence).

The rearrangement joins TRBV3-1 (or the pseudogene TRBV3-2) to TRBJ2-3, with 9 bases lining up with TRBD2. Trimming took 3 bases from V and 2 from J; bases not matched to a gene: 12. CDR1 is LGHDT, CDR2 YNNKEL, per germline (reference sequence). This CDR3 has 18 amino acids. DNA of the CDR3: TGTGCCAGCAGCCAGGAAGGGCGGGAGGGCCTTAACACAGATACGCAGTATTTT. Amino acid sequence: CASSQEGREGLNTDTQYF.

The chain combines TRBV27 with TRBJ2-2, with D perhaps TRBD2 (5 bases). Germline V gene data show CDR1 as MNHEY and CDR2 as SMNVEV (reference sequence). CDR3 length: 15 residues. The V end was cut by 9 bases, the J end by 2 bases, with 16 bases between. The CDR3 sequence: CARPPKGANTGELFF. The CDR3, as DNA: TGTGCCAGACCCCCAAAGGGAGCAAACACCGGGGAGCTGTTTTTT.

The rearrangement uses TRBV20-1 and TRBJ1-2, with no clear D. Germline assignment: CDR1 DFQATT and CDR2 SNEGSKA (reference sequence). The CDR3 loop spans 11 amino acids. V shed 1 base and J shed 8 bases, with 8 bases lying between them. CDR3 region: CSARVSVGYTF. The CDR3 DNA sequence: TGCAGTGCTAGAGTTTCCGTCGGCTACACCTTC.

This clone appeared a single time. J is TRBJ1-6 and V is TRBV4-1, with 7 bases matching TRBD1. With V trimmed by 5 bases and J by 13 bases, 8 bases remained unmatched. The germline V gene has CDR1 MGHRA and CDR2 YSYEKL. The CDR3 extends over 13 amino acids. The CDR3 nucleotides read TGCGCCAGCAGCGGACCAACAGGGGAGCCCCTCCACTTT. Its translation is CASSGPTGEPLHF.

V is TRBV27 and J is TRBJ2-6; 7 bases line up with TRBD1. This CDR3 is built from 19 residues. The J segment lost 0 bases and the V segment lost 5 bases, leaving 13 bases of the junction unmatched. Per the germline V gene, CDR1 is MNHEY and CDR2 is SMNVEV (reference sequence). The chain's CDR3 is CASSNPFRTGSSGANVLTF. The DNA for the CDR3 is TGTGCCAGCAGTAACCCGTTTAGGACAGGTTCCTCTGGGGCCAACGTCCTGACTTTC. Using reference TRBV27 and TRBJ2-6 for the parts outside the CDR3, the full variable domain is EAQVTQNPRYLITVTGKKLTVTCSQNMNHEYMSWYRQDPGLGLRQIYYSMNVEVTDKGDVPEGYKVSRKEKRNFPLILESPSPNQTSLYFCASSNPFRTGSSGANVLTFGAGSRLTVL.

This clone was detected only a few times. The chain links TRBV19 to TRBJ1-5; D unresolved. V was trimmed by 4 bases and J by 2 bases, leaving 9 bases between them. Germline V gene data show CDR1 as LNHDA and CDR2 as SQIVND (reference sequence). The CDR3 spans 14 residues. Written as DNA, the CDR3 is TGTGCCAGTAGTACGGTGGGCGGCAATCAGCCCCAGCATTTT. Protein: CASSTVGGNQPQHF. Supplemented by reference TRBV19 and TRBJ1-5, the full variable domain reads DGGITQSPKYLFRKEGQNVTLSCEQNLNHDAMYWYRQDPGQGLRLIYYSQIVNDFQKGDIAEGYSVSREKKESFPLTVTSAQKNPTAFYLCASSTVGGNQPQHFGDGTRLSIL.

The CDR3 DNA sequence: TGTGCCACCAGCAGAGGGGTAGCGGGAGGCCTCGGGGAGCAGTACTTC. This sequence encodes CATSRGVAGGLGEQYF. This chain joins TRBV15 and TRBJ2-7; 10 nucleotides align to TRBD2. Per germline, CDR1 LNHNV and CDR2 YYDKDF (reference sequence). The CDR3 totals 16 residues. V lost 1 base to trimming and J lost 7 bases; unmatched junction nucleotides: 10.

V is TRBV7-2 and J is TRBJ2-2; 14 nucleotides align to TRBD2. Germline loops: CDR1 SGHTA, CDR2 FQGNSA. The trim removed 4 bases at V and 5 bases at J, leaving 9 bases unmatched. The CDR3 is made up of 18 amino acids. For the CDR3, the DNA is TGTGCCAGCAGCTCCACGGGACTAGCGGGAGCGGGGACCGGGGAGCTGTTTTTT. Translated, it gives CASSSTGLAGAGTGELFF.

CDR3: CASSQDPDQPQHF. The CDR3, as DNA: TGCGCCAGCAGCCAAGATCCGGATCAGCCCCAGCATTTT. The chain recombines TRBV4-1 with TRBJ1-5; unclear D gene. Trimming cost V 0 bases and J 5 bases, with 5 bases left between them. The CDR3 sequence is 13 residues long. Looked up from germline, CDR1 is MGHRA and CDR2 is YSYEKL.

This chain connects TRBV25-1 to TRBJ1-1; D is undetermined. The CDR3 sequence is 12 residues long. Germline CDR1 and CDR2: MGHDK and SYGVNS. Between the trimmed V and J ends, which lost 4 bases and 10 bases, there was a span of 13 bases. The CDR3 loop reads CASSVGAVAAFF. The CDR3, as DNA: TGTGCCAGCAGTGTCGGAGCGGTTGCAGCTTTCTTT.

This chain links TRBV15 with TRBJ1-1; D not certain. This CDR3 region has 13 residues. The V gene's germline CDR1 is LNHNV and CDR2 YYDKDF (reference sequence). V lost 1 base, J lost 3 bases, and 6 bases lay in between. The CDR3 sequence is CATSRVRDTEAFF. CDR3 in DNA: TGTGCCACCAGCAGAGTGCGGGACACTGAAGCTTTCTTT.

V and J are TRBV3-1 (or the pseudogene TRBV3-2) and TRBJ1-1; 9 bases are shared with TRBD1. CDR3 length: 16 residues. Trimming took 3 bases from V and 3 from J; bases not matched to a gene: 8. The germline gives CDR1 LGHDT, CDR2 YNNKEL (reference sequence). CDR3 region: CASSHTPRTGDTEAFF. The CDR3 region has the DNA TGTGCCAGCAGCCATACTCCCCGGACAGGGGACACTGAAGCTTTCTTT.

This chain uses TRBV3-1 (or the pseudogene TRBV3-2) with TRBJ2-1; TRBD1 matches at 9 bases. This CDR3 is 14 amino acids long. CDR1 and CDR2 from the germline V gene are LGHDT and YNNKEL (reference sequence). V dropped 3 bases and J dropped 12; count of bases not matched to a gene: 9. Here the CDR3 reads CASSQATGGKAQFF. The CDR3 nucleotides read TGTGCCAGCAGCCAGGCCACAGGGGGCAAGGCGCAGTTCTTC.

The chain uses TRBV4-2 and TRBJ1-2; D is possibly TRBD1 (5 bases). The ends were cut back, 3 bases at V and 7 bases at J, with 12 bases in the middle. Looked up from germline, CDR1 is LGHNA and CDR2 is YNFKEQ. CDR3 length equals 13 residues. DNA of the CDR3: TGTGCCAGCAGCCAGGCGGGGACGTCTGGCTACACCTTC. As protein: CASSQAGTSGYTF.

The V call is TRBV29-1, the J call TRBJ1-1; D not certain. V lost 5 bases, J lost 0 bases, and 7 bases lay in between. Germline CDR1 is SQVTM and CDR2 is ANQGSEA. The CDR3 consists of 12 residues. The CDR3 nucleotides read TGCAGCGTTTCCCCATTGAACACTGAAGCTTTCTTT. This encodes CSVSPLNTEAFF.

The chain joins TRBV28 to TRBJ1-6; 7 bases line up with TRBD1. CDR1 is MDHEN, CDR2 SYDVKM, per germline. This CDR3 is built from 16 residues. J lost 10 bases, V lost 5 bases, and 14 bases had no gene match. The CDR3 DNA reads TGTGCCAGCAGTCCCCGAAACAGGGGAAGTTTGTCACCCCTCCACTTT. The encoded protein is CASSPRNRGSLSPLHF.

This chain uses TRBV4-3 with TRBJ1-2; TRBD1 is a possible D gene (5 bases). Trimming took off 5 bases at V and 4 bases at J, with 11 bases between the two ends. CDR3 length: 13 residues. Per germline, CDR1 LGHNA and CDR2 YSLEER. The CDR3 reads CASSVDRLYGYTF. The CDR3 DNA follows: TGCGCCAGCAGCGTAGACAGACTCTATGGCTACACCTTC.

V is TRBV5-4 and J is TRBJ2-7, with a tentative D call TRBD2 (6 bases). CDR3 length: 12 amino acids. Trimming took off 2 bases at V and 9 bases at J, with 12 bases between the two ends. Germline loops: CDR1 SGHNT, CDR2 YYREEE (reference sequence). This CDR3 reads CASSFGPGRQYF. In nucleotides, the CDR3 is TGTGCCAGCAGCTTCGGTCCCGGGAGGCAGTACTTC.

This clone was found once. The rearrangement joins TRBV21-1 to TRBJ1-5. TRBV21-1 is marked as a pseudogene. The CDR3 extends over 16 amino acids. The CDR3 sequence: CASTPGARPCNQPQHF. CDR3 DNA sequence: TGTGCCAGCACCCCCGGAGCGAGGCCGTGCAATCAGCCCCAGCATTTT.

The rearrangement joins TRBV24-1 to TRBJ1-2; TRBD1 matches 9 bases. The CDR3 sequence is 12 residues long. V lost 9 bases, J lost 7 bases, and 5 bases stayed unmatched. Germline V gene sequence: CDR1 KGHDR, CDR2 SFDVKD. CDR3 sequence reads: CATQQGAGGYTF. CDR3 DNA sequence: TGTGCCACCCAACAGGGGGCAGGTGGCTACACCTTC.